This T cell receptor beta chain was identified during a study of shared clonotypes between healthy human individuals. Broader study findings: Though the depth was large, rarefaction showed that sorted-subset sequencing was incomplete. Sharing across four donors was highest in naive CD4 (approximately 5%) and lowest in memory CD8 (around 0.4%).

Original processing notes: Junction-only sequences without quality scores were provided by ImmunoSEQ, so filtering was different. Sequenced by immunoSEQ multiplex PCR; TCRdb stores in-frame clones only, minus some. V and J calls and clone size are given by that table; D and trimming were obtained from the DNA. This table holds about 690,000 clones, less than 95% found once. With respect to this clone: No antigen is known for it.

CDR1 is MNHNS, CDR2 SASEGT, per germline. The CDR3 sequence is 14 residues long. Trimming removed 4 bases at V and 2 bases at J, with 12 bases between. The source material was memory CD8+ T cells from PBMCs. Subset of the sample: CD45RO+ cells pooled with CCR7-negative TemRA cells. The V call is TRBV6-1, the J call TRBJ2-7; a weak D match, TRBD2 (6 bases). The TCR sequence derives from a man in his late teens or twenties in good health. Some clones in this sample may be carry-over from other donors' samples. The DNA for the CDR3 is TGTGCCAGCAGTGCGAGCGGGTCAGCCTACGAGCAGTACTTC. Translated, it gives CASSASGSAYEQYF.